Included here is one TCR beta chain sequence, with context. Antigen unknown. The CDR3 loop spans 15 amino acids. Deletions cut 3 bases from V and 4 bases from J, with 13 bases between. Germline CDR1 reads WNHNN; CDR2 reads SYGVQD (reference sequence). The repertoire was sequenced with immunoSEQ multiplex PCR; TCRdb's copy has only in-frame clones and lacks some. Among around 31,000 clones, approximately 78% were seen once, and the ten largest hold just under 2.5%. These data are taken from a study of T cells in narcolepsy. Whole-study findings and limits: Autoreactive HCRT-specific and TRIB2-specific clonotypes were marked in same-patient CSF-versus-blood CD4+ comparisons.

Sequencing was performed on CD45RA- memory CD4+ T cells from PBMCs. The source of this sequence is a human donor with narcolepsy. This chain connects TRBV10-1 to TRBJ2-1, with D possibly matching TRBD2 (5 bases). The CDR3 sequence: CASSDPIRGYNEQFF. Here the CDR3 DNA reads TGCGCCAGCAGTGACCCAATCCGAGGGTACAATGAGCAGTTCTTC.